This T cell receptor beta chain was profiled in a study of blood T cell repertoires in COVID-19. In germline, CDR1 is MNHEY, CDR2 SVGAGI. The CDR3 totals 15 residues. Trimming shortened V by 6 bases and J by 2 bases, and 16 bases separated the two germline ends. Using immunoSEQ multiplex PCR, the repertoire was profiled, and TCRdb retains in-frame clones only, with some absent. This table holds just over 250,000 clones, roughly four fifths found once. The genes are TRBV6-5 and TRBJ2-5; the D gene is possibly TRBD1 (7 bases). The sequenced material came from PBMCs or T cells enriched from blood (not recorded which). This receptor was obtained from a man younger than 45 with acute COVID-19. The CDR3 sequence is CASSATPGGQETQYF. CDR3 DNA sequence: TGTGCCAGCAGCGCCACCCCAGGGGGGCAAGAGACCCAGTACTTC.